The following is a TCR beta chain sequence with its context. As yet, its antigen is unknown. V lost 8 bases and J lost 3, with 13 bases in between. This CDR3 contains 13 residues. This record comes from a study of T cell repertoires in cytomegalovirus infection. Across the study: Use of recently identified HLA-C-restricted and well-studied HLA-B-restricted CMV epitopes was part of the study. CMV infection together with matching HLA type was indicated by public TCR beta signatures.

Findings of the study overall: Clonotypes of TCR beta that were HLA-C-restricted and CMV-specific dominated the ex vivo response.

Using its own MiXCR run on the reads, TCRdb lists one record per CDR3 protein. Of tens of thousands of distinct CDR3 sequences in the sample, roughly 44% were seen once. The chain uses TRBV12-3 or TRBV12-4 and TRBJ1-1, with D uncertain. The receptor was derived from a human donor in good health (CMV status not recorded). Some clones in this sample may be carry-over from other donors' samples. The sample was CD8+ T cells from cultured PBMCs, taken from culture after CMV antigen stimulation. The CDR3 region has the DNA TGTGCCAGCCGAGAGGGAATAGACACTGAAGCTTTCTTT. Protein product: CASREGIDTEAFF.